What follows are 25 T cell receptor beta chains derived from one specimen sequenced in a study of T cell changes during pregnancy in multiple sclerosis. The protocol was immunoSEQ multiplex PCR, while the TCRdb copy is restricted to in-frame clones and leaves out a portion. The sample carries under 130,000 clones, about 90% recorded once. Material: peripheral blood, obtained after pregnancy. The receptors come from a female donor with multiple sclerosis, enrolled in a pregnancy study.

This chain links TRBV28 with TRBJ2-2, with a tentative D call TRBD2 (6 bases). Germline-derived CDR1 and CDR2 are MDHEN and SYDVKM. The CDR3 sequence is 14 residues long. V lost 7 bases to trimming and J lost 3 bases, with 12 bases between them. CDR3 nucleotide sequence: TGTGCCAGCAAAACGGGAGTTTACACCGGGGAGCTGTTTTTT. As protein: CASKTGVYTGELFF.

The chain employs TRBV19 and TRBJ1-3; a weak D match, TRBD1 (6 bases). V was clipped by 3 bases and J by 2 bases, with 14 bases between them. CDR1 and CDR2 from the germline V gene are LNHDA and SQIVND (reference sequence). The CDR3 covers 16 residues. The CDR3 spells CASSMRGGGPGNTIYF. In DNA form, the CDR3 reads TGTGCCAGTAGTATGAGGGGAGGGGGACCTGGAAACACCATATATTTT.

There are a few counts of this clone. The J gene is TRBJ1-5, the V gene TRBV19; D may be TRBD1 (6 bases). Germline CDR1 is LNHDA and CDR2 is SQIVND (reference sequence). The germline V and J ends were trimmed by 8 bases and 1 base, with 12 bases remaining between them. This CDR3 contains 14 residues. The CDR3 DNA reads as TGTGCCAGTCACCCTGGACAGAGCAATCAGCCCCAGCATTTT. It is translated as CASHPGQSNQPQHF.

This chain joins TRBV6-5 and TRBJ1-1, with D possibly matching TRBD1 (6 bases). Germline CDR1 is MNHEY and CDR2 is SVGAGI. V was trimmed by 4 bases and J by 4 bases, leaving 16 bases between them. The CDR3 has 15 residues. The CDR3 DNA follows: TGTGCCAGCAGTTCCCGGACAGCTAGGAGCACTGAAGCTTTCTTT. Its translation is CASSSRTARSTEAFF.

The chain couples TRBV7-2 to TRBJ1-2; D is unresolved. This CDR3 is built from 13 residues. Trimming stripped 5 bases from V and 1 base from J, with 8 bases between. The V gene's germline CDR1 is SGHTA and CDR2 FQGNSA. The CDR3 here is CASSPLSNYGYTF. CDR3 nucleotide sequence: TGTGCCAGCAGCCCCCTGAGTAACTATGGCTACACCTTC. The full variable domain, with the rest looked up from reference TRBV7-2 and TRBJ1-2, is GAGVSQSPSNKVTEKGKDVELRCDPISGHTALYWYRQSLGQGLEFLIYFQGNSAPDKSGLPSDRFSAERTGGSVSTLTIQRTQQEDSAVYLCASSPLSNYGYTFGSGTRLTVV.

The chain has TRBV28 and TRBJ2-2; 7 bases line up with TRBD2. J gave up 6 bases and V 5 bases, and 12 bases lay outside the gene matches. CDR3 length: 16 amino acids. Germline loops: CDR1 MDHEN, CDR2 SYDVKM. In DNA form, the CDR3 reads TGTGCCAGCAGTCCTCTGGGGAGGGGCAACTCCGGGGAGCTGTTTTTT. It yields the protein CASSPLGRGNSGELFF. The variable domain in full, completed from reference TRBV28 and TRBJ2-2, reads DVKVTQSSRYLVKRTGEKVFLECVQDMDHENMFWYRQDPGLGLRLIYFSYDVKMKEKGDIPEGYSVSREKKERFSLILESASTNQTSMYLCASSPLGRGNSGELFFGEGSRLTVL.

The chain uses TRBV19 and TRBJ2-4; 11 nucleotides match TRBD1. The V gene's germline CDR1 is LNHDA and CDR2 SQIVND (reference sequence). The J segment lost 1 base and the V segment lost 8 bases, leaving 19 bases of the junction unmatched. The CDR3 loop spans 20 amino acids. Here the CDR3 DNA reads TGTGCCAGTTCACCTTCCGGGACAGGGGGATATGGGTCTGCCAAAAACATTCAGTACTTC. Translation: CASSPSGTGGYGSAKNIQYF.

This chain uses TRBV2 with TRBJ2-5; D possibly corresponds to TRBD2 (5 bases). CDR3 size: 14 residues. V shed 8 bases and J shed 0 bases, with 13 bases lying between them. Per the germline V gene, CDR1 is SNHLY and CDR2 is FYNNEI. The CDR3 DNA reads as TGTGCCAGCCGGAGCGGAGCGTACCAAGAGACCCAGTACTTC. This encodes CASRSGAYQETQYF.

The chain links TRBV27 to TRBJ2-3, with D possibly being TRBD2 (6 bases). CDR1 and CDR2 from the germline V gene are MNHEY and SMNVEV (reference sequence). The CDR3 extends over 15 amino acids. The V end was cut by 2 bases, the J end by 0 bases, with 9 bases between. The CDR3 loop reads CASSLGLASTDTQYF. CDR3 in DNA: TGTGCCAGCAGTTTAGGGCTAGCGAGCACAGATACGCAGTATTTT.

V is TRBV18 and J is TRBJ2-7; 8 bases line up with TRBD1. The CDR3 is 13 amino acids. Germline V lookup: CDR1 KGHSH, CDR2 LQKENI. The ends lost 2 bases at V and 5 bases at J; junction bases unmatched: 2. CDR3 sequence: CASSPMTGDEQYF. CDR3 nucleotide sequence: TGTGCCAGCTCACCAATGACAGGGGACGAGCAGTACTTC. Supplemented by reference TRBV18 and TRBJ2-7, the full variable domain reads NAGVMQNPRHLVRRRGQEARLRCSPMKGHSHVYWYRQLPEEGLKFMVYLQKENIIDESGMPKERFSAEFPKEGPSILRIQQVVRGDSAAYFCASSPMTGDEQYFGPGTRLTVT.

The V and J genes are TRBV5-1 and TRBJ2-2; 7 bases map to TRBD1. This CDR3 is built from 15 residues. Germline V gene sequence: CDR1 SGHRS, CDR2 YFSETQ. Trimming removed 0 bases from V and 7 bases from J; junction bases left unmatched: 6. CDR3 sequence (DNA): TGCGCCAGCAGCTTGGGACGACAGGGCGACGGGGAGCTGTTTTTT. Its protein product is CASSLGRQGDGELFF.

This clone was seen once. The chain carries TRBV29-1 and TRBJ1-1, with D perhaps matching TRBD1 (5 bases). Germline CDR1 and CDR2: SQVTM and ANQGSEA. The length of the CDR3 is 13 residues. The V end lost 8 bases, the J end lost 5 bases, and 18 bases lay between the germline ends. The CDR3: CSIRDSLGTEAFF. In DNA, the CDR3 is TGCAGCATCCGGGACTCCTTAGGGACTGAAGCTTTCTTT.

The chain recombines TRBV7-8 with TRBJ2-1, with D maybe TRBD2 (6 bases). The germline V gene encodes CDR1 SGHVS and CDR2 FQNEAQ. The CDR3 spans 12 residues. V lost 4 bases to trimming and J lost 10 bases, with 11 bases between them. Here the CDR3 reads CASSSLGGEQFF. The CDR3, as DNA: TGTGCCAGCAGCTCTTTAGGAGGGGAGCAGTTCTTC.

The chain joins TRBV2 to TRBJ1-2; 7 nucleotides line up with TRBD1. The CDR3 has 14 residues. V lost 4 bases to trimming and J lost 0 bases; unmatched junction nucleotides: 2. CDR1 is SNHLY, CDR2 FYNNEI, per germline. The CDR3 sequence is CASSGDSSNYGYTF. In nucleotides, the CDR3 is TGTGCCAGCAGTGGGGACAGTTCTAACTATGGCTACACCTTC.

This chain connects TRBV29-1 to TRBJ1-3; weak D call: TRBD1 (6 bases). The CDR3 is 17 residues long. The V gene's germline CDR1 is SQVTM and CDR2 ANQGSEA. V was trimmed by 0 bases and J by 8 bases, leaving 23 bases between them. CDR3 sequence: CSVEDQRLGTYGHTIYF. The CDR3 DNA follows: TGCAGCGTTGAAGATCAGAGGCTCGGGACATACGGACACACCATATATTTT. Drawing the rest from reference TRBV29-1 and TRBJ1-3, the complete variable domain is SAVISQKPSRDICQRGTSLTIQCQVDSQVTMMFWYRQQPGQSLTLIATANQGSEATYESGFVIDKFPISRPNLTFSTLTVSNMSPEDSSIYLCSVEDQRLGTYGHTIYFGEGSWLTVV.

This clone is a singleton in its sample. The rearrangement uses TRBV4-3 and TRBJ1-2; TRBD1 aligns across 7 bases. Trimming removed 0 bases from V and 3 bases from J; junction bases left unmatched: 4. There are 15 residues in the CDR3. Germline CDR1 reads LGHNA; CDR2 reads YSLEER. The CDR3 here is CASSQESRGDYGYTF. CDR3 nucleotides: TGCGCCAGCAGCCAAGAATCCAGGGGGGACTATGGCTACACCTTC.

This clone has only one observation. The chain recombines TRBV29-1 with TRBJ2-2; D call uncertain. Germline V gene sequence: CDR1 SQVTM, CDR2 ANQGSEA. This CDR3 has 12 residues. Trimming removed 6 bases from V and 7 bases from J, with 12 bases in between. CDR3 nucleotides: TGCAGCGTCGCTATTTTCGGCGGGGAGCTGTTTTTT. Its translation: CSVAIFGGELFF.

The rearrangement uses TRBV5-1 and TRBJ2-3; 8 bases are a match to TRBD2. CDR3 length equals 15 residues. Germline trimming cut 4 bases from V and 0 bases from J; bases unmatched to any gene: 4. Germline assignment: CDR1 SGHRS and CDR2 YFSETQ. The CDR3 protein is CASSPPGGSTDTQYF. The DNA for the CDR3 is TGCGCCAGCAGCCCTCCGGGGGGGAGCACAGATACGCAGTATTTT.

The chain links TRBV28 to TRBJ2-7; TRBD2 agrees at 8 bases. V shed 8 bases and J 2 bases; nucleotides not matched to a gene: 2. Germline loops: CDR1 MDHEN, CDR2 SYDVKM. CDR3 length equals 12 residues. CDR3 bases: TGTGCCAGCTTTAGCGGGACCTACGAGCAGTACTTC. Translation gives CASFSGTYEQYF.

The CDR3 sequence: CASSSEPGFGNYGYTF. CDR3 coding DNA: TGTGCCAGCAGCTCCGAGCCCGGATTCGGGAACTATGGCTACACCTTC. The chain recombines TRBV7-2 with TRBJ1-2; the D is unclear. V was shortened by 4 bases and J by 2 bases, with 17 bases between the two germline ends. Germline CDR1 is SGHTA and CDR2 is FQGNSA. The CDR3 is 16 residues long. The whole variable domain, remainder taken from reference TRBV7-2 and TRBJ1-2, is GAGVSQSPSNKVTEKGKDVELRCDPISGHTALYWYRQSLGQGLEFLIYFQGNSAPDKSGLPSDRFSAERTGGSVSTLTIQRTQQEDSAVYLCASSSEPGFGNYGYTFGSGTRLTVV.

The chain combines TRBV5-1 with TRBJ2-2, with 8 bases identical to TRBD1. The V segment lost 2 bases and the J segment 4 bases; nucleotides outside the gene matches: 4. The germline CDR1 and CDR2 sequences are SGHRS and YFSETQ. The CDR3 sequence is 15 residues long. The CDR3 nucleotides read TGCGCCAGCAGCTTCGGACAGGGCCCCACCGGGGAGCTGTTTTTT. Protein sequence: CASSFGQGPTGELFF. The entire variable domain, with the rest obtained from reference TRBV5-1 and TRBJ2-2, is as follows: KAGVTQTPRYLIKTRGQQVTLSCSPISGHRSVSWYQQTPGQGLQFLFEYFSETQRNKGNFPGRFSGRQFSNSRSEMNVSTLELGDSALYLCASSFGQGPTGELFFGEGSRLTVL.

J is TRBJ1-6 and V is TRBV9, with unresolved D. The V end was cut by 0 bases, the J end by 8 bases, with 12 bases between. The CDR3 has 15 amino acids. Germline values: CDR1 SGDLS, CDR2 YYNGEE. The CDR3 spells CASSVAITHDSPLHF. For the CDR3, the DNA is TGTGCCAGCAGCGTAGCCATCACTCATGATTCACCCCTCCACTTT.

J is TRBJ2-1 and V is TRBV27; TRBD1 matches at 11 bases. This CDR3 comprises 15 residues. The germline CDR1 and CDR2 sequences are MNHEY and SMNVEV (reference sequence). Trimming took 5 bases from V and 6 from J; bases not matched to a gene: 6. The DNA for the CDR3 is TGTGCCAGCAGTCCCGGGACAGGGGGTCGCAATGAGCAGTTCTTC. It specifies CASSPGTGGRNEQFF.

The rearrangement uses TRBV6-6 and TRBJ2-2, with D unclear. Trimming took 6 bases from V and 0 from J, leaving 14 bases between them. The germline CDR1 and CDR2 sequences are MNHNY and SVGAGI (reference sequence). The CDR3 totals 16 residues. As DNA, the CDR3 is TGTGCCAGCAGACTCCTCGAAGGAGCGAACACCGGGGAGCTGTTTTTT. Translated, it gives CASRLLEGANTGELFF.

The gene calls are TRBV6-6 and TRBJ2-5; TRBD2 matches at 7 bases. The CDR3 has 16 amino acids. The V and J ends lost 6 bases and 1 base, in that order; junction bases with no gene match: 11. CDR1 and CDR2 from the germline V gene are MNHNY and SVGAGI (reference sequence). The CDR3 coding sequence is TGTGCCAGCAGCCCCTGGGACTACCGGACCCAAGAGACCCAGTACTTC. Translating it yields CASSPWDYRTQETQYF.